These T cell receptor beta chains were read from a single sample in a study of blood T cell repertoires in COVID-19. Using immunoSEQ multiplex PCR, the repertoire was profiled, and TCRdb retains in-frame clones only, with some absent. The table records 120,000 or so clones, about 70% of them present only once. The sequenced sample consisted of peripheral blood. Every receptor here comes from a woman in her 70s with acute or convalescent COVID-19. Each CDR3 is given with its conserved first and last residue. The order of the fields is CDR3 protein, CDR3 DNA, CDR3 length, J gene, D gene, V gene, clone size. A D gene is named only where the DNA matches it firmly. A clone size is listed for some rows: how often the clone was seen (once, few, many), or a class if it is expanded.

CASSPTGTDTQYF	TGTGCCAGCAGCCCTACAGGGACAGATACGCAGTATTTT	13	TRBJ2-3	.	TRBV12-3/TRBV12-4	.
CASSWGREYEQYF	TGTGCCAGCAGTTGGGGCCGGGAGTACGAGCAGTACTTC	13	TRBJ2-7	.	TRBV27	.
CASSRQAGQPQHF	TGTGCCAGTAGCAGACAGGCCGGTCAGCCCCAGCATTTT	13	TRBJ1-5	.	TRBV19	.
CAWSLVEETQYF	TGTGCCTGGAGCCTAGTGGAAGAGACCCAGTACTTC	12	TRBJ2-5	.	TRBV30	.
CATSDFRGYGYTF	TGTGCCACCAGTGATTTTCGGGGATATGGCTACACCTTC	13	TRBJ1-2	.	TRBV24-1	.
CASSIVKGTGADNEQFF	TGTGCCAGTAGTATAGTCAAGGGGACAGGGGCAGACAATGAGCAGTTCTTC	17	TRBJ2-1	TRBD1	TRBV19	.
CASSIGTGGEKLFF	TGTGCCAGTAGTATAGGGACAGGGGGCGAAAAACTGTTTTTT	14	TRBJ1-4	TRBD1	TRBV19	.
CASSLQGADYGYTF	TGTGCCAGCAGCTTACAGGGGGCGGACTATGGCTACACCTTC	14	TRBJ1-2	TRBD1	TRBV7-2	.
CASSLARVNEQYF	TGTGCCAGCAGTTTAGCGCGAGTGAACGAGCAGTACTTC	13	TRBJ2-7	.	TRBV12-3/TRBV12-4	once
CASSQDSQRSSPLHF	TGCGCCAGCAGCCAAGATTCCCAGCGGTCTTCACCCCTCCACTTT	15	TRBJ1-6	.	TRBV4-3	.
CASSDPDRVDNQPQHF	TGTGCCAGCAGTGACCCGGACAGGGTCGACAATCAGCCCCAGCATTTT	16	TRBJ1-5	TRBD1	TRBV6-4	.
CATSDLEGNHGYTF	TGTGCCACCAGTGATTTGGAGGGAAACCATGGCTACACCTTC	14	TRBJ1-2	.	TRBV24-1	many
CASSISSGVSTIYF	TGTGCCAGTAGTATATCGTCGGGTGTCAGCACCATATATTTT	14	TRBJ1-3	.	TRBV19	once
CSVEPRYGYTF	TGCAGCGTTGAACCCCGGTATGGCTACACCTTC	11	TRBJ1-2	.	TRBV29-1	.
CASSQTGGGAGGYYGYTF	TGTGCCAGCAGCCAAACGGGAGGCGGGGCCGGAGGGTACTATGGCTACACCTTC	18	TRBJ1-2	.	TRBV28	.
CAGGTGPYEQYF	TGTGCCGGAGGGACAGGGCCCTACGAGCAGTACTTC	12	TRBJ2-7	TRBD1	TRBV30	.
CSVGLGLAGADTQYF	TGCAGCGTTGGACTCGGACTAGCTGGGGCAGATACGCAGTATTTT	15	TRBJ2-3	TRBD2	TRBV29-1	few
CASSLAKGLSGNTIYF	TGTGCCAGCAGTTTGGCGAAGGGGCTCTCTGGAAACACCATATATTTT	16	TRBJ1-3	.	TRBV28	few
CASSQGLAGYLETQYF	TGTGCCAGCAGCCAAGGACTAGCGGGCTACCTCGAGACCCAGTACTTC	16	TRBJ2-5	TRBD2	TRBV3-1/TRBV3-2	few
CASSQDSSTGPLELFF	TGCGCCAGCAGCCAAGACTCATCGACAGGACCCTTGGAACTGTTTTTT	16	TRBJ1-4	.	TRBV4-3	.
CASSYSSGRLTDTQYF	TGTGCCAGCAGTTATTCTAGCGGGAGATTAACAGATACGCAGTATTTT	16	TRBJ2-3	TRBD2	TRBV6-5	.
CASSLTSGRTDTQYF	TGTGCCAGCAGCCTTACTAGCGGCCGCACAGATACGCAGTATTTT	15	TRBJ2-3	TRBD2	TRBV27	.
CASSPTTGVYNSPLHF	TGCGCCAGCAGCCCGACGACAGGGGTGTATAATTCACCCCTCCACTTT	16	TRBJ1-6	TRBD1	TRBV4-1	.
CASSLVRGLDKNIQYF	TGTGCCAGCAGCTTAGTCAGGGGTCTAGACAAAAACATTCAGTACTTC	16	TRBJ2-4	.	TRBV7-2	.
CASSPSLLTEAFF	TGTGCCAGCAGCCCCTCTTTGTTAACTGAAGCTTTCTTT	13	TRBJ1-1	.	TRBV12-3/TRBV12-4	.
CARKSRDSGNTGELFF	TGCGCCAGGAAAAGTAGGGACAGCGGAAACACCGGGGAGCTGTTTTTT	16	TRBJ2-2	TRBD1	TRBV23-1	.
CASSAIPTSGGETQYF	TGTGCCAGCAGCGCTATCCCGACTAGCGGGGGGGAGACCCAGTACTTC	16	TRBJ2-5	TRBD2	TRBV5-6	once
CASSFVGRGLGYTF	TGTGCCAGCAGCTTCGTGGGCAGGGGGCTTGGCTACACCTTC	14	TRBJ1-2	TRBD1	TRBV7-9	few
CASSLGSLRSGNTIYF	TGTGCCAGCAGCTTGGGCAGTCTCCGCTCTGGAAACACCATATATTTT	16	TRBJ1-3	.	TRBV7-9	.
CASSQDQGIPPGNTIYF	TGTGCCAGCAGCCAAGATCAGGGGATTCCTCCTGGAAACACCATATATTTT	17	TRBJ1-3	.	TRBV3-1/TRBV3-2	.
CASSQDISPGANVLTF	TGCGCCAGCAGCCAAGATATAAGCCCTGGGGCCAACGTCCTGACTTTC	16	TRBJ2-6	.	TRBV4-1	.
CASSLDGREPYNEQFF	TGTGCCAGCAGCTTAGATGGGCGGGAGCCCTACAATGAGCAGTTCTTC	16	TRBJ2-1	TRBD2	TRBV11-3	.
CASTRGGAPSGNTIYF	TGTGCCAGCACTAGGGGGGGGGCCCCCTCTGGAAACACCATATATTTT	16	TRBJ1-3	.	TRBV7-8	.
CASSLTSGTGELFF	TGTGCCAGCAGCTTAACTAGCGGGACCGGGGAGCTGTTTTTT	14	TRBJ2-2	TRBD2	TRBV7-6	.
CATSRVGADADEQFF	TGTGCCACCAGCAGAGTGGGGGCCGATGCGGATGAGCAGTTCTTC	15	TRBJ2-1	.	TRBV15	.
CATSRFGFGTGEETQYF	TGTGCCACCAGCAGATTCGGTTTCGGGACAGGGGAAGAGACCCAGTACTTC	17	TRBJ2-5	TRBD1	TRBV15	.
CASIRDSGTDTQYF	TGTGCCAGCATTCGCGACAGCGGCACAGATACGCAGTATTTT	14	TRBJ2-3	.	TRBV2	.
CASSQDFGQGYQPQHF	TGTGCCAGCAGCCAAGATTTTGGACAGGGGTATCAGCCCCAGCATTTT	16	TRBJ1-5	TRBD1	TRBV4-2	.
CAWRGRGTYEQYF	TGTGCCTGGAGGGGCCGGGGGACCTACGAGCAGTACTTC	13	TRBJ2-7	.	TRBV30	.
CASSSQPGRVPVPQYF	TGTGCCAGCAGTTCCCAACCGGGCAGGGTACCGGTCCCCCAGTACTTC	16	TRBJ2-5	.	TRBV6-6	.
CAWTLGGRANPEQYF	TGTGCCTGGACCTTAGGGGGGAGGGCCAACCCCGAGCAGTACTTC	15	TRBJ2-7	.	TRBV30	.
CASSQGTGGNEQFF	TGTGCCAGCAGCCAAGGTACAGGGGGCAATGAGCAGTTCTTC	14	TRBJ2-1	TRBD1	TRBV3-1/TRBV3-2	.
CASGQGYGYTF	TGTGCCAGCGGACAGGGGTATGGCTACACCTTC	11	TRBJ1-2	TRBD1	TRBV9	.
CASSPLGGQYNSPLHF	TGTGCCAGTAGCCCATTGGGGGGACAGTATAATTCACCCCTCCACTTT	16	TRBJ1-6	TRBD1	TRBV19	.
CASSRNSERGYNEQFF	TGCGCCAGCAGCCGGAATTCGGAGCGGGGCTACAATGAGCAGTTCTTC	16	TRBJ2-1	TRBD2	TRBV5-1	.
CAISGTGGKAEAFF	TGTGCCATCAGTGGGACAGGGGGCAAGGCTGAAGCTTTCTTT	14	TRBJ1-1	TRBD1	TRBV10-3	few
CASSPQYIYGYTF	TGTGCCAGCTCACCTCAGTATATCTATGGCTACACCTTC	13	TRBJ1-2	.	TRBV18	.
CASREDGRGSSPLHF	TGTGCCAGCCGGGAGGACGGACGAGGGAGTTCACCCCTCCACTTT	15	TRBJ1-6	.	TRBV19	.
CASSPREDGEQFF	TGCGCCAGCAGCCCCCGGGAGGACGGTGAGCAGTTCTTC	13	TRBJ2-1	TRBD2	TRBV5-1	.
CSVGGQGSGNTIYF	TGCAGCGTTGGGGGGCAGGGCTCTGGAAACACCATATATTTT	14	TRBJ1-3	.	TRBV29-1	.
CASSEQGANVLTF	TGTGCCAGCAGTGAACAGGGGGCCAACGTCCTGACTTTC	13	TRBJ2-6	.	TRBV2	few
CASSLNPGHNEKLFF	TGTGCCAGCAGTCTGAATCCGGGACATAATGAAAAACTGTTTTTT	15	TRBJ1-4	.	TRBV27	.
CASSRGTVFLEKLFF	TGTGCCAGCAGCCGCGGGACAGTTTTTCTTGAAAAACTGTTTTTT	15	TRBJ1-4	TRBD1	TRBV7-9	.